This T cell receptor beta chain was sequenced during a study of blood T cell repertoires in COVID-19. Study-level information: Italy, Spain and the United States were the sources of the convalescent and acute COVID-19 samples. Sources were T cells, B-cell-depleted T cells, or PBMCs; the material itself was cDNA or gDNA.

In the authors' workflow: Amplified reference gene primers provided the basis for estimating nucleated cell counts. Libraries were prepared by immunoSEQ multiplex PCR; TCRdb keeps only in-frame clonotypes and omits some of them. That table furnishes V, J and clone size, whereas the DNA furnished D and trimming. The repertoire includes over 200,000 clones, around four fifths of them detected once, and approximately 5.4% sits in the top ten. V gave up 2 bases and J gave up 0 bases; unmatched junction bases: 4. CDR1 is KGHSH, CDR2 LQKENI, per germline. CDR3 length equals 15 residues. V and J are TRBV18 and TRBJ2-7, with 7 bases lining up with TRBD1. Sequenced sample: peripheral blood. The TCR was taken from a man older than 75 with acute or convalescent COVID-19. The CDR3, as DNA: TGTGCCAGCTCACCATCAGGGGGTGGCTCCTACGAGCAGTACTTC. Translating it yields CASSPSGGGSYEQYF.